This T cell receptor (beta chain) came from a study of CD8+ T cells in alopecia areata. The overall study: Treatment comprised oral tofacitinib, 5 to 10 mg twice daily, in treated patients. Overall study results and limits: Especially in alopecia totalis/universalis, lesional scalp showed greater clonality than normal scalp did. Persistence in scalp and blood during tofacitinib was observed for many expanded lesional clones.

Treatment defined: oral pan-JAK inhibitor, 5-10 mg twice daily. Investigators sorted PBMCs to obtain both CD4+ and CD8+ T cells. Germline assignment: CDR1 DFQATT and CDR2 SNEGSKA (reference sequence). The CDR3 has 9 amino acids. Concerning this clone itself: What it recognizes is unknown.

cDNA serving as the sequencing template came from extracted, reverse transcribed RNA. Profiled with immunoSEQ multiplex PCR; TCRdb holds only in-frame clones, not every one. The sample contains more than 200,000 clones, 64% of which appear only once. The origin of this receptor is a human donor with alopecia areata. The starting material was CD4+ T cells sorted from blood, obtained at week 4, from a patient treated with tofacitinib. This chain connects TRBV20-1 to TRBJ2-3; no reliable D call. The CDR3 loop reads CRLSDTQYF. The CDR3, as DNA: TGCAGGCTGTCGGATACGCAGTATTTT.